The 22 T cell receptor beta chains presented below share a single source sample, sequenced in a study of neurological immune-mediated disorders. TCRdb analysed the 5' RACE reads with MiXCR anew, one entry per CDR3 protein. This table has about 46,000 distinct CDR3 sequences, roughly 3% appearing once. The sample consisted of PBMCs. These TCRs come from a woman in her forties or fifties with multiple sclerosis.

This clonotype has ten or more counts. The chain carries TRBV7-9 and TRBJ1-2; 7 nucleotides line up with TRBD1. The CDR3 consists of 14 residues. Losses at the gene ends were 4 bases for V and 4 bases for J; bases not matched to a gene: 6. Germline V gives CDR1 SEHNR, CDR2 FQNEAQ (reference sequence). The CDR3 nucleotides read TGTGCCAGCAGCTCGCCGGGACAGTCCTATGGCTACACCTTC. Protein sequence: CASSSPGQSYGYTF.

This clonotype showed up many times. The chain recombines TRBV20-1 with TRBJ1-2, with 8 bases lining up with TRBD1. CDR3 length equals 13 residues. V gave up 5 bases and J gave up 6 bases; unmatched junction bases: 8. Germline lookup yields CDR1 DFQATT and CDR2 SNEGSKA (reference sequence). DNA for the CDR3: TGCAGTGCTTACCTGGACAGGGTAGATGGCTACACCTTC. It yields the protein CSAYLDRVDGYTF.

This clonotype was counted at least ten times. The chain carries TRBV5-1 and TRBJ1-1; 7 bases map to TRBD1. This CDR3 is built from 13 residues. The germline V gene encodes CDR1 SGHRS and CDR2 YFSETQ. Losses at the gene ends were 5 bases for V and 3 bases for J; bases not matched to a gene: 4. The CDR3 nucleotides are TGCGCCAGCAGTTCAGGGGGTTACACTGAAGCTTTCTTT. This gives the protein CASSSGGYTEAFF.

This clonotype was counted ten times or more. The chain carries TRBV12-3 or TRBV12-4 and TRBJ2-1; the match to TRBD1 covers 10 bases. J was trimmed by 7 bases and V by 6 bases; bases with no gene match: 6. There are 14 residues in the CDR3. The CDR3 region has the DNA TGTGCCAGCAGGTGGACAGGGGGACGGAATGAGCAGTTCTTC. This sequence encodes CASRWTGGRNEQFF.

This clonotype was observed at least ten times. The chain carries TRBV4-1 and TRBJ2-1, with 10 bases matching TRBD2. V was pared by 4 bases and J by 5 bases, with 14 bases of the junction left unmatched. This CDR3 contains 18 residues. Germline CDR1 MGHRA, CDR2 YSYEKL. CDR3 DNA sequence: TGCGCCAGCAGCCGATCAACGGCTAGCGGGAGTACCCACAATGAGCAGTTCTTC. Protein: CASSRSTASGSTHNEQFF.

This clonotype was seen at least ten times. In nucleotides, the CDR3 is TGTGCCAGCGGGATCCAGGGGATCCTTACAGATACGCAGTATTTT. This sequence encodes CASGIQGILTDTQYF. The chain carries TRBV12-3 or TRBV12-4 and TRBJ2-3; a possible D gene is TRBD1 (6 bases). This CDR3 region has 15 residues. Trimming removed 8 bases at V and 3 bases at J, with 18 bases between.

This clonotype was recorded at least ten times. V is TRBV10-3 and J is TRBJ2-5, with 7 bases matching TRBD2. The CDR3 extends over 14 amino acids. The V and J ends lost 6 bases and 5 bases, in that order; junction bases with no gene match: 9. Germline V CDR1 and CDR2: ENHRY, SYGVKD. CDR3 in DNA: TGTGCCATCAGCACCGGGACTACTCACGAGACCCAGTACTTC. This codes for CAISTGTTHETQYF.

This clonotype was seen at least ten times. The rearrangement links TRBV30 to TRBJ1-2; D ambiguous. The germline V gene has CDR1 GTSNPN and CDR2 SVGIG (reference sequence). This CDR3 region has 11 residues. V was pared by 2 bases and J by 7 bases, with 8 bases between. CDR3 DNA: TGTGCCTGGAGTACCGGGATTGGCTACACCTTC. As protein: CAWSTGIGYTF.

This clonotype has a count of ten or more. The V and J genes are TRBV28 and TRBJ2-1; 13 nucleotides agree with TRBD2. The CDR3 has 20 amino acids. The V gene's germline CDR1 is MDHEN and CDR2 SYDVKM. Germline trimming cut 4 bases from V and 6 bases from J; bases unmatched to any gene: 18. The DNA for the CDR3 is TGTGCCAGCAGTTACCCCGGACTAGCGGGAGTTCTGAACGAGGCCAATGAGCAGTTCTTC. Its protein is CASSYPGLAGVLNEANEQFF.

This clonotype was counted ten times or more. The rearrangement joins TRBV20-1 to TRBJ1-1; no definite D call. This CDR3 has 15 amino acids. Germline values: CDR1 DFQATT, CDR2 SNEGSKA (reference sequence). Trimming pared 0 bases from V and 5 bases from J, leaving 16 bases between. The CDR3 loop reads CSARDLGLGRTEAFF. In DNA form, the CDR3 reads TGCAGTGCTAGAGATCTCGGCTTAGGGAGGACTGAAGCTTTCTTT.

Ten or more counts support this clonotype. The chain links TRBV5-1 to TRBJ2-2; D gene ambiguous. V dropped 0 bases and J dropped 4 bases, with 7 bases sitting between them. CDR3 length: 14 residues. Germline V gives CDR1 SGHRS, CDR2 YFSETQ. The CDR3 nucleotides are TGCGCCAGCAGCTTGGTCCCGGGCACCGGGGAGCTGTTTTTT. Translation: CASSLVPGTGELFF.

This clonotype has a count of ten or more. The chain uses TRBV20-1 and TRBJ1-5, with D unresolved. Germline-derived CDR1 and CDR2 are DFQATT and SNEGSKA (reference sequence). V was trimmed by 3 bases and J by 9 bases, leaving 18 bases between them. This CDR3 has 14 residues. This chain's CDR3 is CSARDRSLAGPQHF. The CDR3, as DNA: TGCAGTGCTAGGGACCGATCCTTAGCTGGGCCCCAGCATTTT.

This clonotype was seen at least ten times. This chain uses TRBV5-1 with TRBJ1-1; TRBD1 matches 9 bases. This CDR3 is 14 amino acids long. Germline-derived CDR1 and CDR2 are SGHRS and YFSETQ. J lost 4 bases, V lost 4 bases, and 5 bases had no gene match. CDR3 bases: TGCGCCAGCAGCACTGGGACAGGGAGCACTGAAGCTTTCTTT. Amino acid sequence: CASSTGTGSTEAFF.

V usage is TRBV7-2 and J usage is TRBJ1-4; the D gene is possibly TRBD1 (6 bases). There are 15 residues in the CDR3. CDR1 SGHTA and CDR2 FQGNSA come from the germline V gene. V dropped 2 bases and J dropped 7 bases, with 14 bases sitting between them. CDR3 residues: CASSLPTGHFEKLFF. CDR3 nucleotides: TGTGCCAGCAGCTTACCGACAGGCCACTTTGAAAAACTGTTTTTT.

This clonotype was seen repeatedly, ten times or more. The CDR3 DNA is TGTGCCACCGGGGATGGAGATACGCAGTATTTT. It translates to CATGDGDTQYF. The V and J genes are TRBV24-1 and TRBJ2-3; no reliable D call. Germline V gene data show CDR1 as KGHDR and CDR2 as SFDVKD. Trimming pared 9 bases from V and 5 bases from J, leaving 8 bases between. This CDR3 is 11 amino acids long.

This clonotype was recorded at least ten times. The chain joins TRBV5-1 to TRBJ1-5; no definite D call. The germline V and J ends were trimmed by 5 bases and 4 bases, with 10 bases remaining between them. CDR1 SGHRS and CDR2 YFSETQ come from the germline V gene. The CDR3 covers 13 residues. CDR3 sequence (DNA): TGCGCCAGCAGTCCGGGGATGAATCAGCCCCAGCATTTT. Translated: CASSPGMNQPQHF.

The sample holds many counts of this clonotype. This chain connects TRBV5-1 to TRBJ1-4, with 10 bases matching TRBD1. The V gene end was trimmed by 4 bases and the J gene end by 6 bases; junction bases not matched to a gene: 15. CDR3 length: 18 residues. The V gene's germline CDR1 is SGHRS and CDR2 YFSETQ. The CDR3 DNA is TGCGCCAGCAGCAGGAGACAGGGGGCTGAAAGGGGACATGAAAAACTGTTTTTT. Its translation: CASSRRQGAERGHEKLFF.

This clonotype came up many times. V usage is TRBV10-3 and J usage is TRBJ1-5; unclear D gene. V lost 3 bases, J lost 0 bases, and 9 bases lay in between. The CDR3 runs 15 residues. Germline V CDR1 and CDR2: ENHRY, SYGVKD. CDR3 sequence (DNA): TGTGCCATCAGTGAAGAGGGTTATAGCAATCAGCCCCAGCATTTT. This codes for CAISEEGYSNQPQHF.

At least ten counts were recorded for this clonotype. The CDR3 DNA sequence: TGCAGTGCTAGAGTCAGGCTCAACACTGAAGCTTTCTTT. This encodes CSARVRLNTEAFF. The V gene is TRBV20-1, the J gene TRBJ1-1; no definite D call. Germline CDR1 and CDR2: DFQATT and SNEGSKA (reference sequence). V was pared by 1 base and J by 2 bases, with 8 bases between. The CDR3 contains 13 residues.

This clonotype was observed many times. V gene TRBV20-1 combines with J gene TRBJ2-3; 8 nucleotides match TRBD2. CDR3 length: 18 amino acids. Trimming removed 3 bases from V and 2 bases from J; junction bases left unmatched: 16. CDR1 is DFQATT and CDR2 is SNEGSKA in the germline V gene (reference sequence). CDR3 protein: CSASAPGLGSLHTDTQYF. In DNA form, the CDR3 reads TGCAGTGCTAGCGCTCCGGGACTAGGATCTCTACACACAGATACGCAGTATTTT.

The CDR3 DNA sequence: TGTGCCAGTAGGAACCTGGGACAGTCCTACAATGAGCAGTTCTTC. Its protein product is CASRNLGQSYNEQFF. The chain uses TRBV19 and TRBJ2-1, with TRBD1 matching 7 bases. The CDR3 totals 15 residues. Germline V CDR1 and CDR2: LNHDA, SQIVND (reference sequence). Trimming removed 6 bases from V and 1 base from J; junction bases left unmatched: 6.

As to this clonotype: No conserved phenylalanine or tryptophan is present at the end of the CDR3, so a read error is the likely explanation. The chain employs TRBV3-1 and TRBJ2-1, with 7 bases that match TRBD2. There are 15 residues in the CDR3. Trimming removed 4 bases from V and 4 bases from J; junction bases left unmatched: 7. The germline V gene has CDR1 LGHDT and CDR2 YNNKEL (reference sequence). This chain's CDR3 is CASSPGTIIYNEQFN. The CDR3 coding sequence is TGTGCCAGCAGCCCCGGGACTATAATATACAATGAGCAGTTCAAC.